One sample yielded the 30 T cell receptor beta chains listed below, sequenced in a study of beta chain features in type 1 diabetes. Of the isolated RNA, all was reverse transcribed, and so the sequenced material was expressed TCRB transcripts. The table came from immunoSEQ multiplex PCR; TCRdb's copy has only in-frame clones and leaves some out. The data show under 950,000 clones, with roughly a sixth seen just once and around 0.02% held by the top ten. The sample comprised naive CD4+ T cells from blood. Receptors originate from a woman younger than 30 in good health.

The V and J genes are TRBV7-9 and TRBJ2-1; 9 bases are a match to TRBD2. The V and J ends lost 3 bases and 9 bases, in that order; junction bases with no gene match: 0. CDR3 size: 12 residues. Germline V CDR1 and CDR2: SEHNR, FQNEAQ (reference sequence). CDR3 amino acids: CASSFSGGEQFF. DNA of the CDR3: TGTGCCAGCAGCTTTAGCGGGGGTGAGCAGTTCTTC.

The J gene is TRBJ2-5, the V gene TRBV15; TRBD1 matches at 8 bases. The CDR3 has 14 amino acids. CDR1 is LNHNV and CDR2 is YYDKDF in the germline V gene (reference sequence). V lost 4 bases, J lost 5 bases, and 6 bases stayed unmatched. The CDR3, as DNA: TGTGCCACCAGCAAACAGGGGGGCGATGAGACCCAGTACTTC. Protein product: CATSKQGGDETQYF.

J is TRBJ2-1 and V is TRBV19; D call uncertain. This CDR3 is built from 15 residues. Germline V gene sequence: CDR1 LNHDA, CDR2 SQIVND (reference sequence). Trimming took off 7 bases at V and 0 bases at J, with 13 bases between the two ends. The CDR3 loop is CASTETFSSYNEQFF. The CDR3 DNA is TGTGCCAGTACCGAGACTTTCAGCTCCTACAATGAGCAGTTCTTC.

This clone was detected a few times. The rearrangement joins TRBV4-3 to TRBJ1-5, with TRBD1 matching 8 bases. Trimming cost V 1 base and J 6 bases; bases outside gene matches: 8. The CDR3 consists of 16 residues. The germline V gene has CDR1 LGHNA and CDR2 YSLEER. The CDR3 is CASSQAGTGSCQPQHF. The DNA of the CDR3 is TGCGCCAGCAGCCAAGCCGGGACAGGAAGTTGTCAGCCCCAGCATTTT.

With regard to this clone: The sample carries other DNA sequences with the same CDR3. The V call is TRBV6-1, the J call TRBJ2-5; D not resolved. This CDR3 contains 10 residues. V shed 5 bases and J shed 4 bases, with 2 bases lying between them. CDR1 MNHNS and CDR2 SASEGT come from the germline V gene. The CDR3: CASSLETQYF. DNA of the CDR3: TGTGCCAGCAGTTTAGAGACCCAGTACTTC.

J is TRBJ1-3 and V is TRBV6-1; D gene unclear. V shed 8 bases and J shed 0 bases, with 14 bases lying between them. CDR3 length: 15 residues. Looked up from germline, CDR1 is MNHNS and CDR2 is SASEGT. The CDR3 nucleotides are TGTGCCAGCTCCAAAGCGGGGAGCTCTGGAAACACCATATATTTT. Its translation: CASSKAGSSGNTIYF.

In its sample, this clone was seen a few times. The gene calls are TRBV7-9 and TRBJ2-5; D unclear. The V gene's germline CDR1 is SEHNR and CDR2 FQNEAQ (reference sequence). The CDR3 consists of 13 residues. V lost 0 bases, J lost 3 bases, and 5 bases lay in between. The CDR3 loop is CASSLANEETQYF. For the CDR3, the DNA is TGTGCCAGCAGCTTAGCTAACGAAGAGACCCAGTACTTC.

In its sample, this clone was seen once. The gene calls are TRBV5-1 and TRBJ2-7; possibly TRBD2 for D (6 bases). CDR1 and CDR2 (germline): SGHRS, YFSETQ. CDR3 size: 15 residues. Trimming took 0 bases from V and 2 from J, leaving 12 bases between them. The CDR3 nucleotides read TGCGCCAGCAGCTTGGAGAGCGGGCCCGCCTACGAGCAGTACTTC. This gives the protein CASSLESGPAYEQYF.

The V and J genes are TRBV28 and TRBJ1-3; D remains ambiguous. CDR3 size: 13 residues. V lost 3 bases and J lost 3, with 6 bases in between. Germline values: CDR1 MDHEN, CDR2 SYDVKM. The CDR3 here is CASSFSDGNTIYF. CDR3 bases: TGTGCCAGCAGTTTCAGTGATGGAAACACCATATATTTT.

The rearrangement uses TRBV5-1 and TRBJ1-5; D unclear. CDR1 SGHRS and CDR2 YFSETQ come from the germline V gene. This CDR3 spans 14 amino acids. The ends were cut back, 1 base at V and 5 bases at J, with 10 bases in the middle. CDR3 amino acids: CASSLSGLDQPQHF. CDR3 in DNA: TGCGCCAGCAGCTTGTCGGGGTTAGATCAGCCCCAGCATTTT.

This sequence joins TRBV6-1 and TRBJ2-5; D ambiguous. Germline V gives CDR1 MNHNS, CDR2 SASEGT. The CDR3 is made up of 13 amino acids. The V end was cut by 2 bases, the J end by 3 bases, with 7 bases between. Written as DNA, the CDR3 is TGTGCCAGCAGTGAAATCCTTGAAGAGACCCAGTACTTC. Translated: CASSEILEETQYF.

The rearrangement uses TRBV7-8 and TRBJ1-1; a possible D gene is TRBD1 (5 bases). The CDR3 loop spans 14 amino acids. CDR1 and CDR2 from the germline V gene are SGHVS and FQNEAQ. The V end was cut by 5 bases, the J end by 3 bases, with 13 bases between. The CDR3 here is CASSHVGQDTEAFF. CDR3 coding DNA: TGTGCCAGCAGCCACGTGGGGCAGGACACTGAAGCTTTCTTT. Full variable domain (rest looked up from reference TRBV7-8 and TRBJ1-1): GAGVSQSPRYKVAKRGQDVALRCDPISGHVSLFWYQQALGQGPEFLTYFQNEAQLDKSGLPSDRFFAERPEGSVSTLKIQRTQQEDSAVYLCASSHVGQDTEAFFGQGTRLTVV.

This clone came up a few times. The rearrangement uses TRBV10-1 and TRBJ2-7; D gene uncertain. Looked up from germline, CDR1 is WNHNN and CDR2 is SYGVQD (reference sequence). The CDR3 loop spans 9 amino acids. CDR3 bases: TGCAGGCCGCGCTACGAGCAGTACTTC. Residues: CRPRYEQYF.

This clone was found a few times. This chain joins TRBV15 and TRBJ2-3; 12 nucleotides match TRBD1. The CDR3 is 15 residues long. Trimming took 3 bases from V and 5 from J; bases not matched to a gene: 3. Germline lookup yields CDR1 LNHNV and CDR2 YYDKDF (reference sequence). CDR3 DNA: TGTGCCACCAGCAGCCGGGACAGGGGGCGAGATACGCAGTATTTT. This encodes CATSSRDRGRDTQYF. Drawing the rest from reference TRBV15 and TRBJ2-3, the complete variable domain is DAMVIQNPRYQVTQFGKPVTLSCSQTLNHNVMYWYQQKSSQAPKLLFHYYDKDFNNEADTPDNFQSRRPNTSFCFLDIRSPGLGDTAMYLCATSSRDRGRDTQYFGPGTRLTVL.

This clone was picked up a small number of times. The J gene is TRBJ2-3, the V gene TRBV7-9; possibly TRBD1 for D (5 bases). The CDR3 runs to 15 residues. Germline loops: CDR1 SEHNR, CDR2 FQNEAQ (reference sequence). The V gene lost 2 bases and the J gene lost 0 bases, with 9 bases spanning the gap. The CDR3 nucleotides are TGTGCCAGCAGCTTATGGGCAGGGAGCACAGATACGCAGTATTTT. Translated: CASSLWAGSTDTQYF.

This clone was seen a few times. Other DNA variants within this sample encode the same CDR3. The chain carries TRBV7-2 and TRBJ2-3; the D is unclear. Germline V lookup: CDR1 SGHTA, CDR2 FQGNSA. The CDR3 covers 12 residues. Between the trimmed V and J ends, which lost 3 bases and 3 bases, there was a span of 4 bases. The DNA of the CDR3 is TGTGCCAGCAGCTTTAGTACAGATACGCAGTATTTT. Residues: CASSFSTDTQYF.

The V call is TRBV27, the J call TRBJ2-1, with D perhaps matching TRBD2 (5 bases). CDR3 length: 17 amino acids. Trimming left V 3 bases short and J 2 bases short, with 17 bases between. Germline V CDR1 and CDR2: MNHEY, SMNVEV (reference sequence). CDR3: CASSLRFARATYNEQFF. The CDR3 nucleotides read TGTGCCAGCAGTTTGAGGTTTGCGAGGGCGACCTACAATGAGCAGTTCTTC.

This chain joins TRBV4-2 and TRBJ2-7; D is ambiguous. V was shortened by 0 bases and J by 7 bases, with 13 bases between the two germline ends. The CDR3 totals 14 residues. The germline CDR1 and CDR2 sequences are LGHNA and YNFKEQ. CDR3 amino acids: CASSQESLKREQYF. CDR3 DNA: TGTGCCAGCAGCCAAGAGAGCCTTAAAAGGGAGCAGTACTTC.

There are a few counts of this clone. The J gene is TRBJ1-5, the V gene TRBV6-6; D is uncertain. Germline values: CDR1 MNHNY, CDR2 SVGAGI (reference sequence). The CDR3 has 14 residues. V lost 6 bases and J 0 bases, leaving 9 bases between the germline ends. CDR3 residues: CASRRGGSNQPQHF. The CDR3 DNA is TGTGCCAGCAGAAGAGGAGGTAGCAATCAGCCCCAGCATTTT.

This clone showed up just a few times. This sequence joins TRBV29-1 and TRBJ2-1; possible D gene TRBD1, 5 bases. The CDR3 has 13 residues. CDR1 SQVTM and CDR2 ANQGSEA come from the germline V gene. The V gene lost 7 bases and the J gene lost 1 base, with 11 bases spanning the gap. The CDR3 spells CSADRVSYNEQFF. CDR3 DNA sequence: TGCAGCGCCGACAGAGTTTCCTACAATGAGCAGTTCTTC.

The chain combines TRBV7-2 with TRBJ2-3; no clear D. The CDR3 covers 13 residues. V dropped 7 bases and J dropped 8 bases, with 16 bases sitting between them. Germline loops: CDR1 SGHTA, CDR2 FQGNSA. The CDR3 sequence is CASTQSTLGTQYF. DNA for the CDR3: TGTGCCAGCACCCAATCGACCTTGGGTACGCAGTATTTT.

This clone was counted only a few times. In DNA form, the CDR3 reads TGTGCCAGCAGCTTAGTGTTCGGTTCAAACATTCAGTACTTC. Its protein product is CASSLVFGSNIQYF. J is TRBJ2-4 and V is TRBV7-2; D gene ambiguous. CDR1 and CDR2 from the germline V gene are SGHTA and FQGNSA. The V end lost 1 base, the J end lost 6 bases, and 10 bases lay between the germline ends. The CDR3 spans 14 residues.

This clone was counted only a few times. The CDR3 bases are TGTGCCAGTAGTATAGCGGGCTTGTCCTACGAGCAGTACTTC. Translated, it gives CASSIAGLSYEQYF. The chain combines TRBV19 with TRBJ2-7; D gene unclear. Germline V gene sequence: CDR1 LNHDA, CDR2 SQIVND (reference sequence). CDR3 length equals 14 residues. The germline V and J ends were trimmed by 1 base and 1 base, with 8 bases remaining between them.

This clone was detected a few times. The V and J genes are TRBV10-3 and TRBJ2-1; TRBD1 matches at 7 bases. Per germline, CDR1 ENHRY and CDR2 SYGVKD. Trimming took 4 bases from V and 7 from J; bases not matched to a gene: 7. The length of the CDR3 is 14 residues. CDR3 DNA sequence: TGTGCCATCAGTGCCGACAGGGTAGTGAATGAGCAGTTCTTC. This translates into CAISADRVVNEQFF.

The rearrangement links TRBV7-2 to TRBJ2-5; 7 nucleotides line up with TRBD1. Germline values: CDR1 SGHTA, CDR2 FQGNSA. This CDR3 region has 15 residues. With V trimmed by 5 bases and J by 2 bases, 8 bases remained unmatched. The CDR3 here is CASSPWTGIQETQYF. For the CDR3, the DNA is TGTGCCAGCAGCCCTTGGACAGGAATACAAGAGACCCAGTACTTC.

This clone was seen only a few times. The gene calls are TRBV10-3 and TRBJ2-3; 10 bases are a match to TRBD2. Looked up from germline, CDR1 is ENHRY and CDR2 is SYGVKD. V gave up 3 bases and J gave up 0 bases; unmatched junction bases: 0. The CDR3 has 15 residues. CDR3 nucleotides: TGTGCCATCAGTGAACTAGCGGGAAGCACAGATACGCAGTATTTT. Amino acids: CAISELAGSTDTQYF.

The J gene is TRBJ2-1, the V gene TRBV7-6; D gene ambiguous. The CDR3 totals 16 residues. Germline V lookup: CDR1 SGHVS, CDR2 FNYEAQ. Trimming left V 1 base short and J 3 bases short, with 13 bases between. Here the CDR3 DNA reads TGTGCCAGCAGCTTAGGCAGTGTCTCGTACTACAATGAGCAGTTCTTC. Protein product: CASSLGSVSYYNEQFF. Complete variable domain (other parts from reference TRBV7-6 and TRBJ2-1): GAGVSQSPRYKVTKRGQDVALRCDPISGHVSLYWYRQALGQGPEFLTYFNYEAQQDKSGLPNDRFSAERPEGSISTLTIQRTEQRDSAMYRCASSLGSVSYYNEQFFGPGTRLTVL.

In its sample, this clone was seen a few times. The CDR3 loop is CASSYSGTTYGYTF. The CDR3 DNA reads TGTGCCAGCAGTTACTCGGGCACTACCTATGGCTACACCTTC. The V call is TRBV6-5, the J call TRBJ1-2; D remains ambiguous. The CDR3 consists of 14 residues. From germline, CDR1 is MNHEY and CDR2 SVGAGI. V was trimmed by 0 bases and J by 4 bases, leaving 9 bases between them.

The gene calls are TRBV7-8 and TRBJ1-3; no firm D call. The CDR3 length is 15 residues. The V end lost 1 base, the J end lost 4 bases, and 11 bases lay between the germline ends. Germline V gene lookup returns CDR1 SGHVS and CDR2 FQNEAQ. Here the CDR3 reads CASSLGALIGNTIYF. In nucleotides, the CDR3 is TGTGCCAGCAGCTTAGGGGCTTTAATCGGAAACACCATATATTTT.

This clone was counted a few times. The V and J genes are TRBV5-1 and TRBJ1-2, with D unresolved. Germline assignment: CDR1 SGHRS and CDR2 YFSETQ. CDR3 length equals 14 residues. Trimming took 0 bases from V and 0 from J, leaving 6 bases between them. The CDR3 nucleotides read TGCGCCAGCAGCTTGGAAGTACCTAACTATGGCTACACCTTC. Translation: CASSLEVPNYGYTF.